This entry concerns a single T cell receptor (beta chain). These data originate in a study of T-cell reconstitution after alpha-beta-depleted transplantation in children. Trimming took off 4 bases at V and 6 bases at J, with 10 bases between the two ends. Germline-derived CDR1 and CDR2 are MNHEY and SVGAGI. This CDR3 is built from 13 residues. Unique molecular identifiers were built into the TCRbeta library. TCRdb ran MiXCR on the PCR reads and lists one entry per CDR3 protein. The sample has about 540,000 distinct CDR3 sequences; about 18% are singletons. The chain uses TRBV6-5 and TRBJ2-1; maybe TRBD2 (5 bases). The sample here was PBMCs from the stem cell graft donor, taken from the stem cell graft. The source of this sequence is a human donor who donated a stem cell graft to a child with acute lymphoblastic leukemia. The CDR3 DNA follows: TGTGCCAGCAGTTCAAGCGGAATCAATGAGCAGTTCTTC. Residues: CASSSSGINEQFF.